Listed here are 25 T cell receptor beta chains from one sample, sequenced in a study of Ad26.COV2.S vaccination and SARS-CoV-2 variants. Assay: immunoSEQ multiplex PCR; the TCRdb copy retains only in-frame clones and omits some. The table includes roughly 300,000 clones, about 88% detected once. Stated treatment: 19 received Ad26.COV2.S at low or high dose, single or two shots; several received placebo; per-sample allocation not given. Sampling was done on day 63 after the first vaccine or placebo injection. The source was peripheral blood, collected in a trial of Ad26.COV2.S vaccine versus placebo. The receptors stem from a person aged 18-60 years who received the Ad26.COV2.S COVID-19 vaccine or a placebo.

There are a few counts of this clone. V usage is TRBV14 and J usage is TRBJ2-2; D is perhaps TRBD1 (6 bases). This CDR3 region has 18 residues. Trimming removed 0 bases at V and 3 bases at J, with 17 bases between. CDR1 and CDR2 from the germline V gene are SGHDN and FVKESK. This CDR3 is CASSQESFNREYTGELFF. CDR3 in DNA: TGTGCCAGCAGCCAAGAAAGTTTTAACAGGGAGTACACCGGGGAGCTGTTTTTT.

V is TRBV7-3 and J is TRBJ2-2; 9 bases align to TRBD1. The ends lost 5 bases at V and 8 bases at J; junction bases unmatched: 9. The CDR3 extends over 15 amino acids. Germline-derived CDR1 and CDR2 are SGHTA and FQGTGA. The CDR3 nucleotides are TGTGCCAGCAGCACTTCGACAGGGGGGCTAGGGGAGCTGTTTTTT. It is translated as CASSTSTGGLGELFF.

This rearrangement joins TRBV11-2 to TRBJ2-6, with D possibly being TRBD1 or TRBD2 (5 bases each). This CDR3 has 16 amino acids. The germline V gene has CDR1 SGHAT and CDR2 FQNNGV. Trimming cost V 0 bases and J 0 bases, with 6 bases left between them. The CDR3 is CASSLDGASGANVLTF. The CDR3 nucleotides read TGTGCCAGCAGCTTAGACGGGGCCTCTGGGGCCAACGTCCTGACTTTC.

CDR3 in amino acids: CASSFASGETQYF. The CDR3 nucleotides read TGTGCCAGCAGCTTCGCCTCCGGGGAGACCCAGTACTTC. This chain uses TRBV11-2 with TRBJ2-5; no firm D call. Germline CDR1 reads SGHAT; CDR2 reads FQNNGV. This CDR3 region has 13 residues. The V end was cut by 3 bases, the J end by 5 bases, with 10 bases between.

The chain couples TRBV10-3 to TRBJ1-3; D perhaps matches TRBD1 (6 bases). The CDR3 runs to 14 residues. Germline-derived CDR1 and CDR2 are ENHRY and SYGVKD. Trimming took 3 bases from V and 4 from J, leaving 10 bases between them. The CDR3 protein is CAISDRGTGNTIYF. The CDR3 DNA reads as TGTGCCATCAGTGACAGGGGAACGGGAAACACCATATATTTT.

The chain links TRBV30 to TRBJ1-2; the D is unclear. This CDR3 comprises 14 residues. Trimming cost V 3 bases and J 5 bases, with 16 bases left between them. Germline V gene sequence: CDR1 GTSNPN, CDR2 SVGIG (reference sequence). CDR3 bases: TGTGCCTGGAGAGCCCCCCCGGGAATTTATGGCTACACCTTC. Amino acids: CAWRAPPGIYGYTF.

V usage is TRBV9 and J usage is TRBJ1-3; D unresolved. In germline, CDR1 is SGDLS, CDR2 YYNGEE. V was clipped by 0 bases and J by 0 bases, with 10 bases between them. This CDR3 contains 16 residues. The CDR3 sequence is CASSVGLGSSGNTIYF. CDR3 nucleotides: TGTGCCAGCAGCGTAGGGCTCGGTAGCTCTGGAAACACCATATATTTT.

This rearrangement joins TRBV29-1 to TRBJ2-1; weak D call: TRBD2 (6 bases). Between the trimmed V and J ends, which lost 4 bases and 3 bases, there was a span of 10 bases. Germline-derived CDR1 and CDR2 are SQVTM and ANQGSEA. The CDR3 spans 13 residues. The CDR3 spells CSVGGVHYNEQFF. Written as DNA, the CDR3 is TGCAGCGTTGGGGGGGTACACTACAATGAGCAGTTCTTC.

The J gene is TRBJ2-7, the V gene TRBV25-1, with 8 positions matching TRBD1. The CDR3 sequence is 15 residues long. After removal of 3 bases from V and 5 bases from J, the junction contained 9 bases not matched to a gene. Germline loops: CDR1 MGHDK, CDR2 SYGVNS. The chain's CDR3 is CASSDWQGALDEQYF. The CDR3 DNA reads TGTGCCAGCAGTGATTGGCAGGGGGCTCTGGACGAGCAGTACTTC.

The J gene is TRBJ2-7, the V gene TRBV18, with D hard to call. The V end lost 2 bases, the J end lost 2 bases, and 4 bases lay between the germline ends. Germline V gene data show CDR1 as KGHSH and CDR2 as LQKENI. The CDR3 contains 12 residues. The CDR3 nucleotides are TGTGCCAGCTCACCAACAGCCTACGAGCAGTACTTC. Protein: CASSPTAYEQYF.

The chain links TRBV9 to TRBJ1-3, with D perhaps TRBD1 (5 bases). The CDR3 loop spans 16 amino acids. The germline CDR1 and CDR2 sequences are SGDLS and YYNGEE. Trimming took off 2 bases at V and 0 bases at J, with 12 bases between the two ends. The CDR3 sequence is CASSVGGTLSGNTIYF. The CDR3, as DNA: TGTGCCAGCAGCGTGGGGGGGACCCTCTCTGGAAACACCATATATTTT.

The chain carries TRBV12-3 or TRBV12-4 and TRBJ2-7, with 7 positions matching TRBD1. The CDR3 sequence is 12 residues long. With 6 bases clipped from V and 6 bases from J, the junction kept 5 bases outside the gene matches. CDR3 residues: CASSYTGAEQYF. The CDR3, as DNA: TGTGCCAGCAGCTACACAGGGGCCGAGCAGTACTTC.

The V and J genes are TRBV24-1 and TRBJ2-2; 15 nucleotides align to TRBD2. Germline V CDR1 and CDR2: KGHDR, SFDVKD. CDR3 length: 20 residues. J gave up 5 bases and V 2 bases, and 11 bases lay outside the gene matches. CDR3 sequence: CATSDSVGLAGGLRTGELFF. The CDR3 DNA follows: TGTGCCACCAGTGATTCGGTCGGACTAGCGGGAGGGCTGAGGACCGGGGAGCTGTTTTTT.

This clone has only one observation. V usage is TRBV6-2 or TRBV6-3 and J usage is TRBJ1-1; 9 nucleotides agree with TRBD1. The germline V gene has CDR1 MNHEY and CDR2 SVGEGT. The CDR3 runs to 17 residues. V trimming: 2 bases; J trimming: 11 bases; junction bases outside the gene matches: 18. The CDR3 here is CASSYPRDRARIVGAFF. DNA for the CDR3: TGTGCCAGCAGTTACCCTAGGGACAGGGCGAGGATCGTGGGGGCTTTCTTT.

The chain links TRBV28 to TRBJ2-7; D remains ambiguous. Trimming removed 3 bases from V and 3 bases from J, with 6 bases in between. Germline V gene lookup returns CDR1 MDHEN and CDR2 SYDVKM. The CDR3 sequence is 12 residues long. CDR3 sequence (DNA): TGTGCCAGCAGTTTGGGCGTCTACGAGCAGTACTTC. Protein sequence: CASSLGVYEQYF.

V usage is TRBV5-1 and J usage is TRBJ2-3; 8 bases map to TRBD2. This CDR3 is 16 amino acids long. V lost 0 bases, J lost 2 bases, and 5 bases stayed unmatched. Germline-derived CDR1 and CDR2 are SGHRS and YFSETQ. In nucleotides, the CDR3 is TGCGCCAGCAGCTTGGATCCAGCGGGAGTCACAGATACGCAGTATTTT. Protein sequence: CASSLDPAGVTDTQYF.

CDR3 protein: CATSRDRRQGASGRLYEQYF. The CDR3 DNA is TGTGCCACCAGCAGAGATCGTAGGCAGGGGGCTAGCGGGAGGCTCTACGAGCAGTACTTC. This rearrangement joins TRBV15 to TRBJ2-7, with 11 nucleotides matching TRBD2. The CDR3 extends over 20 amino acids. V gave up 0 bases and J gave up 3 bases; unmatched junction bases: 16. In germline, CDR1 is LNHNV, CDR2 YYDKDF (reference sequence).

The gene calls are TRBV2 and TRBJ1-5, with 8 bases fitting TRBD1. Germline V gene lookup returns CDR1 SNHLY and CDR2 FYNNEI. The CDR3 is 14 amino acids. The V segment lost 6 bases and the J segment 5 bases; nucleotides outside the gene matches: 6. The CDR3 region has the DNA TGTGCCAGCAGGCGGGCACAGGGGGATCAGCCCCAGCATTTT. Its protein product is CASRRAQGDQPQHF.

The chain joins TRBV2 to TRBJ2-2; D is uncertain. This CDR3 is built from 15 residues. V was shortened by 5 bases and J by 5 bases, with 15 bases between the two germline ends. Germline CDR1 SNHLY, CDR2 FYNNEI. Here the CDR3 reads CASSPAGERTGELFF. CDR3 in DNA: TGTGCCAGCAGTCCCGCAGGAGAAAGGACCGGGGAGCTGTTTTTT.

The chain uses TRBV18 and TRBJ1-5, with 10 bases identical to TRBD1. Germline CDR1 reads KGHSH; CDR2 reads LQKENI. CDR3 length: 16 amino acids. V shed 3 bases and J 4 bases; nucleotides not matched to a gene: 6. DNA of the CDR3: TGTGCCAGCTCACCTACCGGGACAGGGGTAAATCAGCCCCAGCATTTT. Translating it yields CASSPTGTGVNQPQHF.

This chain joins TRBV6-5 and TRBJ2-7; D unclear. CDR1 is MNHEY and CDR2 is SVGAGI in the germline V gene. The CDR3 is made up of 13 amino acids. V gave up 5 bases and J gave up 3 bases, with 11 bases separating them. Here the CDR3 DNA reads TGTGCCAGCAGTCCCACGTCGGTCTACGAGCAGTACTTC. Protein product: CASSPTSVYEQYF.

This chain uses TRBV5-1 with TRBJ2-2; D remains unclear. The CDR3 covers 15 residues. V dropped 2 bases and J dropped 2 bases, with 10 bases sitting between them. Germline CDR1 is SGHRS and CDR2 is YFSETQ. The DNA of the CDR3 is TGCGCCAGCAGCTTTAACGAGGTCAACACCGGGGAGCTGTTTTTT. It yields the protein CASSFNEVNTGELFF. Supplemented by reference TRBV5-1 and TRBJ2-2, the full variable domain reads KAGVTQTPRYLIKTRGQQVTLSCSPISGHRSVSWYQQTPGQGLQFLFEYFSETQRNKGNFPGRFSGRQFSNSRSEMNVSTLELGDSALYLCASSFNEVNTGELFFGEGSRLTVL.

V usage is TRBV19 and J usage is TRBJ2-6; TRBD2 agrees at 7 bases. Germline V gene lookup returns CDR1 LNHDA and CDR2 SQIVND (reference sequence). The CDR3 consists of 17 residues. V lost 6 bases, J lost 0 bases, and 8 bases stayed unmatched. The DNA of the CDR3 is TGTGCCAGTAGACCGGGAGGACATCCCTCTGGGGCCAACGTCCTGACTTTC. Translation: CASRPGGHPSGANVLTF.

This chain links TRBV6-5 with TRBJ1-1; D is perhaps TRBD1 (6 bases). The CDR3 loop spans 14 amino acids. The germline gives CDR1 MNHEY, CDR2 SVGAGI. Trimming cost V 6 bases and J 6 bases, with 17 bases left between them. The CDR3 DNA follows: TGTGCCAGCAGCGGCTTACAGGGTTTGTCTGAAGCTTTCTTT. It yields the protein CASSGLQGLSEAFF.

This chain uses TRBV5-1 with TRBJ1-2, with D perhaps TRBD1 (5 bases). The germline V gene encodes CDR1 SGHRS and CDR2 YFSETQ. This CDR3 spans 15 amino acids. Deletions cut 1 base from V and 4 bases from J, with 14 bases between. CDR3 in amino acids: CASSLRGELAYGYTF. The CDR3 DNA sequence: TGCGCCAGCAGCTTGAGAGGGGAACTTGCCTATGGCTACACCTTC.